The clone carrying this T cell receptor (beta chain) appeared a few times. What it recognizes is unknown. The data originate from a study of CD8+ T cells in alopecia areata. Study context: Tofacitinib exposure lasted 6 to 18 months, followed by 6 months off drug.

Sequencing used cDNA as its template, made by extracting RNA and reverse transcribing it. Sequencing was performed with immunoSEQ multiplex PCR; in TCRdb, only in-frame clones are kept and a portion is missing. The sample records roughly 150,000 clones, over 70% being singletons. The CDR3 consists of 21 residues. Trimming removed 4 bases at V and 2 bases at J, with 30 bases between. Germline CDR1 reads SGHVS; CDR2 reads FQNEAQ. PBMCs provided sorted CD4+ and CD8+ T cells. Study-level findings and limits: In lesional scalp, particularly from alopecia totalis/universalis, clonality was higher than in normal scalp.

The material sequenced was CD8+ T cells sorted from blood, taken at week 0. The J gene is TRBJ2-1, the V gene TRBV7-8; maybe TRBD1 (5 bases). This clonotype originated in a human donor with alopecia areata. The CDR3 sequence: CASSSPPAHWGRSIAYNEQFF. In DNA, the CDR3 is TGTGCCAGCAGCTCCCCCCCGGCACATTGGGGCCGGTCAATCGCCTACAATGAGCAGTTCTTC. Variable domain in full (rest from reference TRBV7-8 and TRBJ2-1): GAGVSQSPRYKVAKRGQDVALRCDPISGHVSLFWYQQALGQGPEFLTYFQNEAQLDKSGLPSDRFFAERPEGSVSTLKIQRTQQEDSAVYLCASSSPPAHWGRSIAYNEQFFGPGTRLTVL.